Below, 20 T cell receptor beta chains from the same sample are listed, as sequenced in a study of shared clonotypes between healthy human individuals. CD45RO-negative cells were positively selected for CCR7, leaving out terminally differentiated effector memory CD45RA+ cells. Using immunoSEQ multiplex PCR, the repertoire was profiled, and TCRdb retains in-frame clones only, with some absent. The repertoire holds around 700,000 clones, with 92% as singletons. The sample comprised naive CD8+ T cells sorted from blood. All receptors come from a man aged 25 to 45 in good health.

The V and J genes are TRBV5-1 and TRBJ2-7, with 7 bases matching TRBD1. V was pared by 4 bases and J by 2 bases, with 9 bases of the junction left unmatched. This CDR3 has 15 residues. The germline V gene encodes CDR1 SGHRS and CDR2 YFSETQ. Here the CDR3 reads CASSPLTGSAYEQYF. The CDR3 DNA is TGCGCCAGCAGCCCACTGACAGGGTCTGCCTACGAGCAGTACTTC. The whole variable domain, remainder taken from reference TRBV5-1 and TRBJ2-7, is KAGVTQTPRYLIKTRGQQVTLSCSPISGHRSVSWYQQTPGQGLQFLFEYFSETQRNKGNFPGRFSGRQFSNSRSEMNVSTLELGDSALYLCASSPLTGSAYEQYFGPGTRLTVT.

This clone was counted only a few times. V gene TRBV18 combines with J gene TRBJ1-5; D call uncertain. Trimming removed 4 bases from V and 7 bases from J, with 11 bases in between. CDR3 length: 13 amino acids. Germline V lookup: CDR1 KGHSH, CDR2 LQKENI. The CDR3 loop reads CASSLDSGQPQHF. CDR3 DNA: TGTGCCAGCTCACTAGACTCGGGACAGCCCCAGCATTTT. The full variable domain, its missing parts supplied by reference TRBV18 and TRBJ1-5, is NAGVMQNPRHLVRRRGQEARLRCSPMKGHSHVYWYRQLPEEGLKFMVYLQKENIIDESGMPKERFSAEFPKEGPSILRIQQVVRGDSAAYFCASSLDSGQPQHFGDGTRLSIL.

The CDR3 sequence: CASSQVSGSTDTQYF. CDR3 DNA sequence: TGCGCCAGCAGCCAAGTTTCAGGGAGCACAGATACGCAGTATTTT. The chain recombines TRBV4-1 with TRBJ2-3; tentatively, D is TRBD1 (5 bases). Germline V gene lookup returns CDR1 MGHRA and CDR2 YSYEKL. This CDR3 spans 15 amino acids. Trimming stripped 1 base from V and 0 bases from J, with 8 bases between.

This clone has just one count. This chain joins TRBV27 and TRBJ2-2; 13 bases are a match to TRBD2. J lost 3 bases, V lost 4 bases, and 5 bases had no gene match. CDR1 is MNHEY, CDR2 SMNVEV, per germline (reference sequence). The CDR3 loop spans 17 amino acids. CDR3 residues: CASSSILAGGDTGELFF. CDR3 sequence (DNA): TGTGCCAGCAGTTCTATACTAGCGGGAGGGGACACCGGGGAGCTGTTTTTT.

The rearrangement joins TRBV29-1 to TRBJ2-7; 8 bases line up with TRBD2. The ends lost 7 bases at V and 2 bases at J; junction bases unmatched: 16. The CDR3 length is 16 residues. Germline V lookup: CDR1 SQVTM, CDR2 ANQGSEA. The CDR3 loop is CSADNGRSGIAYEQYF. DNA for the CDR3: TGCAGCGCCGATAATGGGCGTAGCGGGATCGCCTACGAGCAGTACTTC.

The V call is TRBV27, the J call TRBJ2-5; D is unclear. CDR3 size: 13 residues. Germline values: CDR1 MNHEY, CDR2 SMNVEV (reference sequence). V lost 1 base, J lost 0 bases, and 3 bases lay in between. The CDR3 loop reads CASSLWNQETQYF. CDR3 nucleotides: TGTGCCAGCAGTTTATGGAACCAAGAGACCCAGTACTTC.

The chain combines TRBV15 with TRBJ2-5; 9 nucleotides agree with TRBD2. Trimming at V came to 5 bases and at J to 3 bases, leaving 19 bases not matched to a gene. Germline V gene lookup returns CDR1 LNHNV and CDR2 YYDKDF (reference sequence). This CDR3 has 19 residues. The chain's CDR3 is CATSFGGHRGGRVKETQYF. The CDR3 coding sequence is TGTGCCACCAGCTTTGGGGGCCACCGTGGCGGGAGGGTAAAAGAGACCCAGTACTTC.

This rearrangement joins TRBV29-1 to TRBJ2-1; D possibly uses TRBD1 or TRBD2 (5 bases each). Per the germline V gene, CDR1 is SQVTM and CDR2 is ANQGSEA. V was cut by 3 bases and J by 4 bases, with 10 bases left in between. The CDR3 has 13 amino acids. The chain's CDR3 is CSVDGGDYNEQFF. CDR3 DNA sequence: TGCAGCGTTGATGGGGGAGATTACAATGAGCAGTTCTTC.

The genes are TRBV27 and TRBJ1-2; D remains unclear. The CDR3 runs 14 residues. V was cut by 6 bases and J by 4 bases, with 15 bases left in between. Germline V gene sequence: CDR1 MNHEY, CDR2 SMNVEV (reference sequence). In DNA form, the CDR3 reads TGTGCCAGCAGCCCAGCTAAGCCAGTCTATGGCTACACCTTC. Its protein product is CASSPAKPVYGYTF.

This chain connects TRBV5-8 to TRBJ2-7; the match to TRBD1 covers 7 bases. The CDR3 consists of 14 residues. The V gene end was trimmed by 4 bases and the J gene end by 3 bases; junction bases not matched to a gene: 7. From germline, CDR1 is SGHTS and CDR2 YDEGEE. The CDR3 DNA reads as TGTGCCAGCAGCCCGGGACAGAACGTCTACGAGCAGTACTTC. It yields the protein CASSPGQNVYEQYF.

The chain couples TRBV30 to TRBJ1-4, with D hard to call. CDR3 length equals 14 residues. The germline V and J ends were trimmed by 2 bases and 0 bases, with 7 bases remaining between them. Germline CDR1 reads GTSNPN; CDR2 reads SVGIG (reference sequence). CDR3 sequence: CAWSISATNEKLFF. The CDR3, as DNA: TGTGCCTGGAGTATCTCTGCAACTAATGAAAAACTGTTTTTT.

This clone was detected once. This chain uses TRBV14 with TRBJ2-1; no firm D call. V was pared by 0 bases and J by 4 bases, with 22 bases between. Germline lookup yields CDR1 SGHDN and CDR2 FVKESK. There are 19 residues in the CDR3. Written as DNA, the CDR3 is TGTGCCAGCAGCCAAGACCCGGGCCTAAACTATCTTCTGTACAATGAGCAGTTCTTC. Translation gives CASSQDPGLNYLLYNEQFF. The full variable domain, rest sourced from reference TRBV14 and TRBJ2-1, is EAGVTQFPSHSVIEKGQTVTLRCDPISGHDNLYWYRRVMGKEIKFLLHFVKESKQDESGMPNNRFLAERTGGTYSTLKVQPAELEDSGVYFCASSQDPGLNYLLYNEQFFGPGTRLTVL.

With respect to this clone: Compared with germline, one end of the junction differs, possibly owing to a read error. The rearrangement uses TRBV9 and TRBJ2-7; 11 positions match TRBD2. Germline CDR1 SGDLS, CDR2 YYNGEE. The CDR3 is 16 amino acids. This CDR3 is CASSPGLAAAKPSLNF. The CDR3 nucleotides read TGTGCCAGCAGCCCGGGACTAGCGGCGGCCAAGCCATCGCTGAACTTC.

V and J are TRBV27 and TRBJ1-1; D remains unclear. V was cut by 2 bases and J by 5 bases, with 12 bases left in between. Germline V gives CDR1 MNHEY, CDR2 SMNVEV (reference sequence). The CDR3 is 14 amino acids. The CDR3 here is CASSLGRSGTEAFF. CDR3 nucleotide sequence: TGTGCCAGCAGTTTAGGCAGGTCGGGTACTGAAGCTTTCTTT.

On this clone itself: Other nucleotide sequences in the sample specify the same CDR3. The CDR3 bases are TGTGCCAGTAGTATCTTGGGACAGGGCAATCAGCCCCAGCATTTT. It yields the protein CASSILGQGNQPQHF. The chain is built from TRBV19 and TRBJ1-5; 8 bases align to TRBD1. The germline V gene has CDR1 LNHDA and CDR2 SQIVND (reference sequence). Trimming took 3 bases from V and 2 from J; bases not matched to a gene: 3. This CDR3 region has 15 residues. Supplemented by reference TRBV19 and TRBJ1-5, the full variable domain reads DGGITQSPKYLFRKEGQNVTLSCEQNLNHDAMYWYRQDPGQGLRLIYYSQIVNDFQKGDIAEGYSVSREKKESFPLTVTSAQKNPTAFYLCASSILGQGNQPQHFGDGTRLSIL.

This chain connects TRBV4-1 to TRBJ2-2; D possibly matches TRBD1 or TRBD2 (5 bases each). The CDR3 loop spans 14 amino acids. Germline lookup yields CDR1 MGHRA and CDR2 YSYEKL. Trimming pared 6 bases from V and 6 bases from J, leaving 14 bases between. The CDR3 sequence: CASRPGPVAGELFF. In DNA form, the CDR3 reads TGCGCCAGCAGGCCGGGACCTGTGGCCGGGGAGCTGTTTTTT.

V gene TRBV15 combines with J gene TRBJ1-5, with 7 bases aligning to TRBD1. The V and J ends lost 5 bases and 5 bases, in that order; junction bases with no gene match: 3. Germline CDR1 and CDR2: LNHNV and YYDKDF (reference sequence). The CDR3 consists of 13 residues. This CDR3 is CATSDREHQPQHF. CDR3 DNA sequence: TGTGCCACCAGCGACAGGGAACATCAGCCCCAGCATTTT.

The J gene is TRBJ2-7, the V gene TRBV29-1, with 7 bases that match TRBD2. The CDR3 sequence is 13 residues long. Per the germline V gene, CDR1 is SQVTM and CDR2 is ANQGSEA. Unmatched junction bases numbered 5, after V lost 4 bases and J lost 2 bases. CDR3 residues: CSVASSGTYEQYF. As DNA, the CDR3 is TGCAGCGTTGCTTCTAGCGGAACCTACGAGCAGTACTTC.

The chain links TRBV28 to TRBJ2-2; no reliable D call. CDR3 length: 11 amino acids. The germline gives CDR1 MDHEN, CDR2 SYDVKM. The DNA of the CDR3 is TGTGCGACCCGAGTTGGCGGGGAGCTGTTTTTT. It yields the protein CATRVGGELFF.

The genes are TRBV27 and TRBJ2-1, with D uncertain. V was trimmed by 3 bases and J by 6 bases, leaving 9 bases between them. The V gene's germline CDR1 is MNHEY and CDR2 SMNVEV (reference sequence). This CDR3 spans 13 amino acids. In DNA, the CDR3 is TGTGCCAGCAGTTTTGGAGCTCTCAATGAGCAGTTCTTC. Protein: CASSFGALNEQFF.